These 31 T cell receptor beta chains were all obtained from the same sample, sequenced in a study of CD8 T cells in ankylosing spondylitis. Via MiXCR, TCRdb re-called the 5' RACE reads, giving one row per CDR3 protein. This repertoire shows about 150,000 distinct CDR3 sequences, 10% to 12% found once; its top ten account for around 4.3%. Specimen: blood, either unsorted or a sorted T cell fraction (not recorded which). Every receptor here comes from a female donor with ankylosing spondylitis or in good health (not recorded which).

In its sample, this clonotype was seen many times. The V call is TRBV11-2, the J call TRBJ2-5; 11 bases align to TRBD2. The CDR3 extends over 18 amino acids. V lost 3 bases to trimming and J lost 1 base; unmatched junction nucleotides: 10. Germline V lookup: CDR1 SGHAT, CDR2 FQNNGV. CDR3 bases: TGTGCCAGCAGCTTTAGACTAGCGGGACCTAAGTTCCAAGAGACCCAGTACTTC. Translation gives CASSFRLAGPKFQETQYF.

In its sample, this clonotype was seen many times. The chain combines TRBV10-3 with TRBJ2-3, with D tentatively TRBD1 or TRBD2 (5 bases each). CDR1 and CDR2 (germline): ENHRY, SYGVKD. This CDR3 spans 15 amino acids. The V end lost 4 bases, the J end lost 1 base, and 12 bases lay between the germline ends. CDR3 sequence reads: CAISVRDQGTDTQYF. The CDR3 nucleotides are TGTGCCATCAGTGTCCGGGACCAGGGCACAGATACGCAGTATTTT.

This clonotype was observed at least ten times. The CDR3, as DNA: TGCAGCGCCCGAAGGGCGGGAGACGGGTATGAGCAGTTCTTC. Protein: CSARRAGDGYEQFF. This chain connects TRBV29-1 to TRBJ2-1; 7 positions match TRBD2. Germline CDR1 SQVTM, CDR2 ANQGSEA. The ends lost 7 bases at V and 8 bases at J; junction bases unmatched: 14. This CDR3 spans 14 amino acids.

This clonotype has a count of ten or more. The chain carries TRBV5-1 and TRBJ2-1; a weak D match, TRBD2 (6 bases). Germline V lookup: CDR1 SGHRS, CDR2 YFSETQ. CDR3 length: 18 residues. Trimming removed 4 bases from V and 6 bases from J, with 26 bases in between. CDR3 protein: CASSPTRPGLSPVNEQFF. The CDR3 nucleotides read TGCGCCAGCAGCCCCACCCGTCCGGGACTTAGTCCGGTCAATGAGCAGTTCTTC.

This clonotype appeared a few times. The V and J genes are TRBV29-1 and TRBJ1-1; 8 bases fit TRBD1. V shed 4 bases, J shed 5 bases, and the junction held 6 bases outside the gene matches. CDR1 and CDR2 (germline): SQVTM, ANQGSEA. The CDR3 runs to 13 residues. In DNA form, the CDR3 reads TGCAGCGTTGCCGGTACAGGGGGAACTGAAGCTTTCTTT. Translation gives CSVAGTGGTEAFF.

Ten or more counts support this clonotype. The gene calls are TRBV20-1 and TRBJ2-4; D is perhaps TRBD2 (6 bases). CDR3 size: 17 residues. CDR1 and CDR2 from the germline V gene are DFQATT and SNEGSKA (reference sequence). V lost 1 base and J lost 7, with 23 bases in between. The CDR3 region is CSARATIQEGRGNIQYF. The CDR3 DNA follows: TGCAGTGCTAGAGCGACAATCCAGGAGGGCCGAGGGAACATTCAGTACTTC.

The sample holds a few counts of this clonotype. The genes are TRBV28 and TRBJ1-1, with 9 bases aligning to TRBD1. This CDR3 region has 15 residues. The ends lost 5 bases at V and 1 base at J; junction bases unmatched: 5. CDR1 and CDR2 (germline): MDHEN, SYDVKM. In DNA, the CDR3 is TGTGCCAGCAGTAGCCCACAGGGGGCGAACACTGAAGCTTTCTTT. Its translation is CASSSPQGANTEAFF.

This clonotype occurred many times. The chain recombines TRBV25-1 with TRBJ2-7, with a weak D call TRBD2 (6 bases). Germline V lookup: CDR1 MGHDK, CDR2 SYGVNS. Trimming shortened V by 4 bases and J by 5 bases, and 12 bases separated the two germline ends. The CDR3 extends over 13 amino acids. In DNA form, the CDR3 reads TGTGCCAGCAGTGGGATCTGGGGGGACGAGCAGTACTTC. Translating it yields CASSGIWGDEQYF.

This clonotype showed up many times. This sequence joins TRBV28 and TRBJ2-5; a weak D match, TRBD2 (6 bases). Germline-derived CDR1 and CDR2 are MDHEN and SYDVKM. The V and J ends lost 11 bases and 3 bases respectively, with 13 bases between them. The CDR3 has 12 amino acids. CDR3 amino acids: CASLGGKETQYF. The CDR3 DNA reads TGTGCCTCCCTTGGGGGGAAAGAGACCCAGTACTTC.

At least ten counts were recorded for this clonotype. The V gene is TRBV20-1, the J gene TRBJ1-5, with D unclear. Per the germline V gene, CDR1 is DFQATT and CDR2 is SNEGSKA (reference sequence). Trimming left V 1 base short and J 0 bases short, with 7 bases between. The CDR3 consists of 14 residues. CDR3 protein: CSARATYSNQPQHF. In DNA form, the CDR3 reads TGCAGTGCTAGAGCTACATATAGCAATCAGCCCCAGCATTTT.

This clonotype was counted ten times or more. This chain connects TRBV6-2 or TRBV6-3 to TRBJ2-7; 13 nucleotides line up with TRBD2. This CDR3 region has 15 residues. Trimming took 8 bases from V and 5 from J; bases not matched to a gene: 9. The V gene's germline CDR1 is MNHEY and CDR2 SVGEGT. CDR3 bases: TGTGCCAGCTTCTTGGGACTAGCGGGGAACAACGAGCAGTACTTC. This translates into CASFLGLAGNNEQYF.

Ten or more counts support this clonotype. The rearrangement links TRBV29-1 to TRBJ2-2, with D hard to call. Germline loops: CDR1 SQVTM, CDR2 ANQGSEA. This CDR3 is 11 amino acids long. V dropped 4 bases and J dropped 5 bases, with 5 bases sitting between them. The chain's CDR3 is CSVGETGELFF. CDR3 coding DNA: TGCAGCGTTGGGGAAACCGGGGAGCTGTTTTTT.

Turning to this clonotype: A much larger clone is a single base away; this may be a read error. The chain uses TRBV25-1 and TRBJ2-7; possibly TRBD1 for D (5 bases). Germline assignment: CDR1 MGHDK and CDR2 SYGVNS. V was cut by 6 bases and J by 2 bases, with 14 bases left in between. This CDR3 has 14 amino acids. In DNA form, the CDR3 reads TGTGCCAGCAGAGTTGACAGAGTCACCTACGAGCAGTACTTC. Residues: CASRVDRVTYEQYF.

This clonotype showed up just once. A much larger clone lies one base from this, so it may be a read error. V is TRBV5-5 and J is TRBJ1-2; 11 nucleotides line up with TRBD1. Trimming at V came to 4 bases and at J to 4 bases, leaving 9 bases not matched to a gene. Germline CDR1 reads SGHKS; CDR2 reads YYEKEE (reference sequence). The CDR3 is 16 amino acids. The CDR3 nucleotides are TGTGCCAGCAGCACCACAACCGGGACAGGGGGCTATGGCTACACCTTC. Translated, it gives CASSTTTGTGGYGYTF.

This clonotype was picked up many times. The CDR3 DNA sequence: TGTGCCAGCAGTTTCGGGAACACTGAAGCTTTCTTT. It yields the protein CASSFGNTEAFF. This chain uses TRBV12-3 or TRBV12-4 with TRBJ1-1, with D unresolved. Trimming removed 3 bases from V and 1 base from J, with 3 bases in between. This CDR3 has 12 amino acids.

This clonotype was counted many times. The genes are TRBV7-8 and TRBJ1-5, with TRBD1 as a possible D gene (5 bases). Germline assignment: CDR1 SGHVS and CDR2 FQNEAQ. The CDR3 extends over 13 amino acids. The V gene lost 6 bases and the J gene lost 5 bases, with 11 bases spanning the gap. CDR3 sequence reads: CASSTGIDQPQHF. DNA for the CDR3: TGTGCCAGCAGTACAGGAATTGATCAGCCCCAGCATTTT.

There are many counts of this clonotype. This chain links TRBV5-1 with TRBJ2-3; 10 bases map to TRBD2. This CDR3 is 16 amino acids long. V shed 3 bases and J 0 bases; nucleotides not matched to a gene: 4. Germline assignment: CDR1 SGHRS and CDR2 YFSETQ. CDR3 nucleotides: TGCGCCAGCAGCTATGGGACTAGCGAGAGCACAGATACGCAGTATTTT. Translated, it gives CASSYGTSESTDTQYF.

This clonotype was seen repeatedly, ten times or more. The chain uses TRBV28 and TRBJ2-1; 9 bases map to TRBD2. Germline CDR1 reads MDHEN; CDR2 reads SYDVKM. The CDR3 is 16 amino acids. J was trimmed by 6 bases and V by 5 bases; bases with no gene match: 11. The CDR3 nucleotides are TGTGCCAGCAGTACTCCGACTAGCGGATCAAGCAATGAGCAGTTCTTC. Protein product: CASSTPTSGSSNEQFF.

This clonotype was seen ten or more times. V and J are TRBV27 and TRBJ1-6; TRBD1 might be the D (6 bases). Trimming stripped 0 bases from V and 9 bases from J, with 9 bases between. The CDR3 spans 14 residues. In germline, CDR1 is MNHEY, CDR2 SMNVEV (reference sequence). CDR3 DNA sequence: TGTGCCAGCAGTTTATCACAGGGCGGTTCACCCCTCCACTTT. Its protein product is CASSLSQGGSPLHF.

In its sample, this clonotype was seen many times. The V call is TRBV7-2, the J call TRBJ1-3; the D gene is possibly TRBD1 (6 bases). Germline V CDR1 and CDR2: SGHTA, FQGNSA. V was shortened by 1 base and J by 3 bases, with 13 bases between the two germline ends. The CDR3 loop spans 16 amino acids. As DNA, the CDR3 is TGTGCCAGCAGCTTAGTTGGGGGCGTCCGTGGAAACACCATATATTTT. This translates into CASSLVGGVRGNTIYF.

V is TRBV5-1 and J is TRBJ1-6; perhaps TRBD1 as D (5 bases). CDR1 and CDR2 (germline): SGHRS, YFSETQ. V dropped 1 base and J dropped 7 bases, with 12 bases sitting between them. This CDR3 is built from 15 residues. The CDR3 sequence is CASSLSGGPNSPLHF. The CDR3 DNA follows: TGCGCCAGCAGCTTGTCTGGGGGTCCGAATTCACCCCTCCACTTT. Full variable domain (remainder filled in from reference TRBV5-1 and TRBJ1-6): KAGVTQTPRYLIKTRGQQVTLSCSPISGHRSVSWYQQTPGQGLQFLFEYFSETQRNKGNFPGRFSGRQFSNSRSEMNVSTLELGDSALYLCASSLSGGPNSPLHFGNGTRLTVT.

This clonotype was found many times. CDR3 coding DNA: TGTGCCAGCAGCCAATACGGACAGGGGGCCACTGAAGCTTTCTTT. Translating it yields CASSQYGQGATEAFF. This chain connects TRBV4-2 to TRBJ1-1, with 11 bases fitting TRBD1. This CDR3 has 15 amino acids. V lost 2 bases and J lost 4; bases outside the gene matches: 3. Germline V gives CDR1 LGHNA, CDR2 YNFKEQ.

The chain is built from TRBV30 and TRBJ1-1; 12 bases match TRBD1. CDR3 length equals 13 residues. Germline CDR1 reads GTSNPN; CDR2 reads SVGIG (reference sequence). The V segment lost 8 bases and the J segment 11 bases; nucleotides outside the gene matches: 12. The CDR3 spells CAQMWDRGLMAFF. For the CDR3, the DNA is TGTGCCCAGATGTGGGACAGGGGGCTGATGGCTTTCTTT.

This clonotype was seen a handful of times. The chain uses TRBV23-1 and TRBJ1-5; tentatively, D is TRBD1 (5 bases). TRBV23-1 is placed among ORFs of uncertain function. This CDR3 is built from 14 residues. Between the trimmed V and J ends, which lost 10 bases and 0 bases, there was a span of 13 bases. The DNA for the CDR3 is TGCGCCACCTCCGGGGGATATAGCAATCAGCCCCAGCATTTT. This codes for CATSGGYSNQPQHF.

This clonotype was picked up many times. DNA for the CDR3: TGCAGTGCCAGGGACAGGGCATTGGGTGATACGCAGTATTTT. It translates to CSARDRALGDTQYF. The gene calls are TRBV20-1 and TRBJ2-3; 9 bases map to TRBD1. V dropped 6 bases and J dropped 6; count of bases not matched to a gene: 10. CDR1 and CDR2 (germline): DFQATT, SNEGSKA (reference sequence). This CDR3 has 14 residues.

This clonotype was counted at least ten times. This rearrangement joins TRBV11-2 to TRBJ2-1, with D perhaps matching TRBD2 (6 bases). The CDR3 contains 15 residues. The V end was cut by 4 bases, the J end by 4 bases, with 14 bases between. CDR1 is SGHAT and CDR2 is FQNNGV in the germline V gene. The CDR3 nucleotides are TGTGCCAGCAGCTGGGCGGGGAACCTATACAATGAGCAGTTCTTC. The encoded protein is CASSWAGNLYNEQFF. The whole variable domain, remainder taken from reference TRBV11-2 and TRBJ2-1, is EAGVAQSPRYKIIEKRQSVAFWCNPISGHATLYWYQQILGQGPKLLIQFQNNGVVDDSQLPKDRFSAERLKGVDSTLKIQPAKLEDSAVYLCASSWAGNLYNEQFFGPGTRLTVL.

This clonotype was counted ten times or more. The chain employs TRBV29-1 and TRBJ2-1, with TRBD2 identical over 7 bases. J gave up 6 bases and V 4 bases, and 6 bases lay outside the gene matches. This CDR3 spans 13 amino acids. Germline-derived CDR1 and CDR2 are SQVTM and ANQGSEA. CDR3 in amino acids: CSVGWGGPNEQFF. The CDR3 region has the DNA TGCAGCGTTGGGTGGGGGGGACCCAATGAGCAGTTCTTC.

This clonotype has at least ten counts. The chain joins TRBV20-1 to TRBJ1-1; D is perhaps TRBD1 (5 bases). Germline V gene sequence: CDR1 DFQATT, CDR2 SNEGSKA (reference sequence). V was trimmed by 6 bases and J by 6 bases, leaving 14 bases between them. The CDR3 covers 12 residues. The CDR3 reads CSAKQGPAEAFF. Written as DNA, the CDR3 is TGCAGTGCAAAGCAGGGACCAGCTGAAGCTTTCTTT.

The chain combines TRBV6-1 with TRBJ2-7; D is possibly TRBD2 (6 bases). Germline loops: CDR1 MNHNS, CDR2 SASEGT. The CDR3 loop spans 15 amino acids. The V end lost 4 bases, the J end lost 0 bases, and 13 bases lay between the germline ends. The CDR3, as DNA: TGTGCCAGCAGTGCAGCAGGAGGGAGCTCCTACGAGCAGTACTTC. This sequence encodes CASSAAGGSSYEQYF.

The J gene is TRBJ1-4, the V gene TRBV19; 9 bases fit TRBD1. The V segment lost 6 bases and the J segment 10 bases; nucleotides outside the gene matches: 6. The CDR3 totals 13 residues. Germline V gene sequence: CDR1 LNHDA, CDR2 SQIVND (reference sequence). The DNA for the CDR3 is TGTGCCAGTAGAAAGGGACAGGGCGTAAAACTGTTTTTT. This encodes CASRKGQGVKLFF.

The chain recombines TRBV5-1 with TRBJ2-2; 7 nucleotides agree with TRBD1. The CDR3 spans 14 residues. Trimming removed 4 bases from V and 1 base from J; junction bases left unmatched: 1. In germline, CDR1 is SGHRS, CDR2 YFSETQ. DNA of the CDR3: TGCGCCAGCAGCCCAGGGGGGAACACCGGGGAGCTGTTTTTT. It is translated as CASSPGGNTGELFF.